A selection of T cell receptor beta chains follows, all from one sample in a study of blood T cells in healthy people across ages. Via MiXCR, TCRdb re-called the 5' RACE reads, giving one row per CDR3 protein. This table holds approximately 800,000 distinct CDR3 sequences, 55% to 75% found once. The specimen sequenced was blood. Receptor source: a man aged 25-45 years in good health. Both conserved end residues are part of each CDR3. The order of the fields is clone size, J gene, D gene, V gene, CDR3 DNA, CDR3 protein. The D gene is left open where the match is weak. The listing skips clone size in some rows; elsewhere it reads once, few, many or a size class.

>few|TRBJ2-1|.|TRBV10-3
TGTGCCATCAGTCTGGGAGACTACAATGAGCAGTTCTTC
CAISLGDYNEQFF
>.|TRBJ2-7|.|TRBV6-6
TGTGCCAGCAGTTATTCCGGGACATCCGAGCAGTACTTC
CASSYSGTSEQYF
>.|TRBJ2-2|TRBD2|TRBV4-3
TGCGCCAGCAGCCAAGTCGGGAGGGTCTTCCCCGGGGAGCTGTTTTTT
CASSQVGRVFPGELFF
>once|TRBJ1-2|.|TRBV5-1
TGCGCCAGCAGGGAACCCGGGTTCCAATATGGCTACACCTTC
CASREPGFQYGYTF
>few|TRBJ1-5|.|TRBV6-5
TGTGCCACCGGGCCGGCGCCCCAGCATTTT
CATGPAPQHF
>few|TRBJ1-6|.|TRBV6-2/TRBV6-3
TGTGCCAGCAGTTACTCCGGGGAGGAGAATTCACCCCTCCACTTT
CASSYSGEENSPLHF
>.|TRBJ1-1|.|TRBV29-1
TGCAGCGTTTCTTGGGCGAACACTGAAGCTTTCTTT
CSVSWANTEAFF
>.|TRBJ2-5|.|TRBV20-1
TGCAGTGCTAGAAAACGCGGGACTGGACAAGAGACCCAGTACTTC
CSARKRGTGQETQYF
>.|TRBJ2-2|TRBD1|TRBV4-2
TGTGCCAGCAGCGAGCCTCAGGGGGCGGCCAACACCGGGGAGCTGTTTTTT
CASSEPQGAANTGELFF
>.|TRBJ2-5|.|TRBV6-5
TGTGCCAGCCGTTGGGGGGGGGACATCAAAGAGACCCAGTACTTC
CASRWGGDIKETQYF
>.|TRBJ2-7|TRBD2|TRBV28
TGTGCCAGCAGGGACCAGCGGGATTTAACCTACGAGCAGTACTTC
CASRDQRDLTYEQYF
>.|TRBJ2-7|.|TRBV5-4
TGTGCCAGCAGCTTGGCCTCCGAATCCGGGAAGCCCGAGCAGTACTTC
CASSLASESGKPEQYF
>.|TRBJ1-5|.|TRBV27
TGTGCCAGCAGTTCTCGATCGGGACATTATAGCAATCAGCCCCGGCATTTT
CASSSRSGHYSNQPRHF
>.|TRBJ1-1|.|TRBV14
TGTGCCAGCAGCCAAGATAGCGCCACGGGTGCTTTCTTT
CASSQDSATGAFF
>.|TRBJ1-1|.|TRBV30
TGTGCCTGGAGTGTAGATATCGCCGGAGAAGCTTTCTTT
CAWSVDIAGEAFF
>.|TRBJ2-5|TRBD1|TRBV28
TGTGCCAGCAGTTTCAGTAGGGACAGGGGGTTTGGGCAGTACTTC
CASSFSRDRGFGQYF
>.|TRBJ1-1|.|TRBV7-2
TGTGCCAGCAGCTTAGCGTTGGCAGGCGAAGCTTTCTTT
CASSLALAGEAFF
>.|TRBJ2-7|.|TRBV20-1
TGCAATGCTAGTTTGTCCGAGCAGTACTTC
CNASLSEQYF
>.|TRBJ1-2|.|TRBV11-2
TGTGCCAGCAGCCCCGTTTCCGACCCGGCTGGCTACACCTTC
CASSPVSDPAGYTF
>few|TRBJ2-3|TRBD2|TRBV7-2
TGTGCCAGCAGCTTAAGACTAGCGGCCAACACAGATACGCAGTATTTT
CASSLRLAANTDTQYF
>.|TRBJ2-1|.|TRBV11-1
TGTGCCAGCAGCTTATGGTACGCGGCCTCCTACAATGAGCAGTTCTTC
CASSLWYAASYNEQFF
>.|TRBJ2-7|TRBD1|TRBV12-3/TRBV12-4
TGTGCCAGCAGTTTCGCCGGGACAGGGTACGGCGAGCAGTACTTC
CASSFAGTGYGEQYF
>.|TRBJ2-4|.|TRBV7-2
TGTGCCAGCAGCTCCCGGGTCCCTCAGGCGGGGCCCAAAAACATTCAGTACTTC
CASSSRVPQAGPKNIQYF
>.|TRBJ1-2|.|TRBV6-1
TGTGCCAGCAGTGGACGACAGGCCTATGGCTACACCTTC
CASSGRQAYGYTF
>.|TRBJ1-2|.|TRBV7-6
TGTGCCAGCAGCCAGGTTACCCTAACGGCAGAATCTAACTATGGCTACACCTTC
CASSQVTLTAESNYGYTF
>.|TRBJ2-2|.|TRBV4-2
TGTGCTTCGAGGTCGGGCACCGGGGAGCTGTTTTTT
CASRSGTGELFF
>.|TRBJ1-2|.|TRBV30
TGTGCCTCGAGGGCGAACTATGGCTACACCTTC
CASRANYGYTF
>few|TRBJ2-3|TRBD2|TRBV5-1
TGCGCCAGCAGCCCTCGGACTAGCTTCGATACGCAGTATTTT
CASSPRTSFDTQYF
>.|TRBJ2-7|.|TRBV28
TGTGCCAGCAGTTTTGGTGTTAGGCCTAGCCCCTACGAGCAGTACTTC
CASSFGVRPSPYEQYF
>.|TRBJ2-3|TRBD2|TRBV7-2
TGTGCCAGCAGCCTAAGCGGGGGGCATGATACGCAGTATTTT
CASSLSGGHDTQYF
>.|TRBJ2-6|.|TRBV29-1
TGCAGCGTGAGGGTGAGCTCTGGGGCCAACGTCCTGACTTTC
CSVRVSSGANVLTF
>.|TRBJ2-5|TRBD2|TRBV7-2
TGTGCCAGCAGCTTCTCACTAGCGGGAGCCCAAGAGACCCAGTACTTC
CASSFSLAGAQETQYF
>.|TRBJ2-5|.|TRBV29-1
TGCAGCGTTGAGGACTCTTACTGGGAGACCCAGTACTTC
CSVEDSYWETQYF
>.|TRBJ2-7|TRBD2|TRBV7-2
TGTGCCAGCAGCTTGACTAGCGCCGCTCTCTACGAGCAGTACTTC
CASSLTSAALYEQYF
>.|TRBJ1-5|TRBD1|TRBV7-2
TGTGCCAGCAGCCTGACAGGGGCCGGTCAGCCCCAGCATTTT
CASSLTGAGQPQHF
>many|TRBJ2-7|TRBD1|TRBV7-2
TGTGCCAGCAGCTTAGCGCGACAGGGGCTTGCCTACTCCTACGAGCAGTACTTC
CASSLARQGLAYSYEQYF
>once|TRBJ1-6|.|TRBV18
TGTGCCAGCTCACAATCGGTGGGCTCCTATAATTCACCCCTCCACTTT
CASSQSVGSYNSPLHF
>.|TRBJ2-4|.|TRBV4-2
TGTGCCAGCAGCCCAGGGGGGACCACCCAGTACTTC
CASSPGGTTQYF
>few|TRBJ2-7|.|TRBV7-9
TGTGCCAGCAGCTTAGAGCCAGTTTTAGGCGAGCAGTACTTC
CASSLEPVLGEQYF
>few|TRBJ1-2|TRBD1|TRBV20-1
TGCAGTGCGGGGGAGGGACAGGGGGCGTTTGGCTACACCTTC
CSAGEGQGAFGYTF
>.|TRBJ2-1|.|TRBV7-9
TGTGCCAGCAGAAAAGGTCAGGGTGACAATGAGCAGTTCTTC
CASRKGQGDNEQFF
>.|TRBJ2-1|.|TRBV20-1
TGCAGTGCTAGTGTGGGGCCGATGGGGAATGAGCAGTTCTTC
CSASVGPMGNEQFF
>few|TRBJ1-2|TRBD1|TRBV27
TGTGCCAGCAGTTTGAAGGGACAGAACTATGGCTACACCTTC
CASSLKGQNYGYTF
>.|TRBJ1-5|.|TRBV6-6
TGTGCCAGCAGTGTCGGGGGGGGGTCTCATCAGCCCCAGCATTTT
CASSVGGGSHQPQHF